These T cell receptor beta chains were read from a single sample in a study of human T cells and chemical hapten exposure. One entry per CDR3 protein, called by TCRdb with MiXCR from the RACE reads. The table lists fewer than 150,000 distinct CDR3 sequences, roughly 15% of them singletons, with over 0.85% in the top ten. The sample consisted of whole blood, taken in connection with sensitization to the hapten diphenylcyclopropenone (DPC). The receptor source for this set is a man between 18 and 35 years old with alopecia areata. Some clones in this sample may be carry-over from other donors' samples. The CDR3 runs from the conserved cysteine through the conserved F or W. Each record gives: J gene, D gene, V gene, clone size, CDR3 DNA, CDR3 protein. A D gene is named only where the DNA matches it firmly. Size is stated for part of the rows, as once, few or many counts, or as a class when the clone is expanded.

J: TRBJ1-2; D: -; V: TRBV28; size: -; DNA: TGTGCCAGCAGTTCTGATGGGAAACGGAATGGCTACACCTTC; CDR3: CASSSDGKRNGYTF
J: TRBJ2-7; D: TRBD1; V: TRBV6-5; size: -; DNA: TGTGCCAGCAGCCACAGGGGCACTTACGAGCAGTACTTC; CDR3: CASSHRGTYEQYF
J: TRBJ2-5; D: TRBD2; V: TRBV6-2/TRBV6-3; size: -; DNA: TGTGCCAGCAGGAGATTAGCGGGGCAAGAGACCCAGTACTTC; CDR3: CASRRLAGQETQYF
J: TRBJ2-7; D: -; V: TRBV20-1; size: -; DNA: TGCAGTGCTAGAGTTGAGCGCGACACCTACGAGCAGTACTTC; CDR3: CSARVERDTYEQYF
J: TRBJ1-1; D: -; V: TRBV20-1; size: -; DNA: TGCAGTGCTAGATATTCGGGACTGGAGAACACTGAAGCTTTCTTT; CDR3: CSARYSGLENTEAFF
J: TRBJ2-2; D: -; V: TRBV7-9; size: -; DNA: TGTGCCAGCAGCCCAGGCCGTGGGGAGCAGGTTAACACCGGGGAGCTGTTTTTT; CDR3: CASSPGRGEQVNTGELFF
J: TRBJ1-5; D: -; V: TRBV18; size: few; DNA: TGTGCCAGCTCACCACCAATCGGTCTTACACCCCAGCCCCAGCATTTT; CDR3: CASSPPIGLTPQPQHF
J: TRBJ2-7; D: -; V: TRBV6-5; size: few; DNA: TGTGCCAGCAGTGGGGGGACAGCGGGCGAGCAGTACTTC; CDR3: CASSGGTAGEQYF
J: TRBJ1-5; D: TRBD1; V: TRBV6-1; size: few; DNA: TGTGCCAGCAGTAGACAGGGGTCTAATCAGCCCCAGCATTTT; CDR3: CASSRQGSNQPQHF
J: TRBJ1-1; D: -; V: TRBV9; size: few; DNA: TGTGCCAGCAGCCCCGGGGCGCAAGCTTTCTTT; CDR3: CASSPGAQAFF
J: TRBJ1-2; D: -; V: TRBV10-3; size: few; DNA: TGTGCCATCAGCGCTGCAAGCTATGGCTACACCTTC; CDR3: CAISAASYGYTF
J: TRBJ1-3; D: -; V: TRBV3-1; size: -; DNA: TGTGCCAGCAGCCTGAGACAGGACTCTGGAAACACCATATATTTT; CDR3: CASSLRQDSGNTIYF
J: TRBJ1-3; D: TRBD1; V: TRBV29-1; size: few; DNA: TGCAGCGTCACAGGGGGCTCTGGAAACACCATATATTTT; CDR3: CSVTGGSGNTIYF
J: TRBJ2-1; D: -; V: TRBV7-2; size: few; DNA: TGTGCCAGCAGCCAGGCAATATGGGGCTACAATGAGCAGTTCTTC; CDR3: CASSQAIWGYNEQFF
J: TRBJ1-1; D: -; V: TRBV5-5; size: -; DNA: TGTGCCAGCAGCCTGGTCGTCTTCGCTGAAGCTTTCTTT; CDR3: CASSLVVFAEAFF
J: TRBJ2-2; D: TRBD1; V: TRBV10-3; size: few; DNA: TGTGCCATCAGTCGGGACAGGGACACCGGGGAGCTGTTTTTT; CDR3: CAISRDRDTGELFF
J: TRBJ1-3; D: -; V: TRBV7-2; size: many; DNA: TGTGCCAGCAGCCGCGACAGCGCAACTGGAAACACCATATATTTT; CDR3: CASSRDSATGNTIYF
J: TRBJ1-5; D: -; V: TRBV29-1; size: few; DNA: TGCAGCGTTGAAGGGGGCCAAGGGCAGCCCCAGCATTTT; CDR3: CSVEGGQGQPQHF
J: TRBJ2-5; D: -; V: TRBV29-1; size: few; DNA: TGCAGCGTTGGTCAGGCAGGCCCGGTAAACTTC; CDR3: CSVGQAGPVNF
J: TRBJ1-5; D: -; V: TRBV28; size: -; DNA: TGTGCCAGCAGACAGACAGGAGGGGCCCTTCTGGGCCAGCCCCAGCATTTT; CDR3: CASRQTGGALLGQPQHF
J: TRBJ2-5; D: -; V: TRBV6-6; size: -; DNA: TGTGCCAGCAGTCGAGGTCAAGAGACCCAGTACTTC; CDR3: CASSRGQETQYF
J: TRBJ2-5; D: -; V: TRBV6-5; size: many; DNA: TGTGCCAGCAGTGAGGGACATGGGACGGCCCAGTACTTC; CDR3: CASSEGHGTAQYF
J: TRBJ1-3; D: -; V: TRBV9; size: few; DNA: TGTGCCAGCAGCGTAGCTGTATCGAGCGGCTCTGGAAACACCATATATTTT; CDR3: CASSVAVSSGSGNTIYF
J: TRBJ2-3; D: -; V: TRBV7-9; size: -; DNA: TGTGCCAGCAGCTTCGTGGCCGATACGCAGTATTTT; CDR3: CASSFVADTQYF
J: TRBJ2-3; D: -; V: TRBV19; size: -; DNA: TGTGCCAGTAGTATGACAGCTGAGAGGGCAGATACGCAGTATTTT; CDR3: CASSMTAERADTQYF
J: TRBJ2-2; D: -; V: TRBV2; size: few; DNA: TGTGCCAGCAGTACACCGGACACATCCAGCGGGGAGCTGTTTTTT; CDR3: CASSTPDTSSGELFF
J: TRBJ1-1; D: TRBD1; V: TRBV29-1; size: many; DNA: TGCAGCGGTAAATCCGGGACAGGCGACACTGAAGCTTTCTTT; CDR3: CSGKSGTGDTEAFF
J: TRBJ2-2; D: -; V: TRBV10-3; size: few; DNA: TGTGCCGGGGGGCGCGACACCGGGGAGCTGTTTTTT; CDR3: CAGGRDTGELFF
J: TRBJ2-7; D: -; V: TRBV4-3; size: -; DNA: TGCGCCAGCAGCCACCTCCTTGGGGTCGCTCTCTACGAGCAGTACTTC; CDR3: CASSHLLGVALYEQYF
J: TRBJ1-4; D: -; V: TRBV9; size: few; DNA: TGTGCCAGCAGCGCGACAGGAGCCCTGGAACGGCTGTTTTTT; CDR3: CASSATGALERLFF
J: TRBJ2-7; D: TRBD2; V: TRBV7-2; size: -; DNA: TGTGCCAGCAGCGGAAGACTAGCGAGGGAGGTCGGGTACGAGCAGTACTTC; CDR3: CASSGRLAREVGYEQYF
J: TRBJ2-6; D: -; V: TRBV6-6; size: few; DNA: TGTGCCAGCGACAATCCTGGGGCCAACGTCCTGACTTTC; CDR3: CASDNPGANVLTF
J: TRBJ2-3; D: -; V: TRBV7-3; size: -; DNA: TGTGCCAGCAGCTCGAAGGGTCTCAGCACAGATACGCAGTATTTT; CDR3: CASSSKGLSTDTQYF
J: TRBJ1-2; D: TRBD1; V: TRBV6-5; size: many; DNA: TGTGCCAGCAGCCTCCGTTGGACAGGGACTTTTTACTATGGCTACACCTTC; CDR3: CASSLRWTGTFYYGYTF
J: TRBJ2-7; D: -; V: TRBV29-1; size: -; DNA: TGCAGCGTTGAAGATCAAGGCCAGTCCTACGAGCAGTACTTC; CDR3: CSVEDQGQSYEQYF
J: TRBJ1-1; D: -; V: TRBV4-3; size: -; DNA: TGCGCCAGCAGCCAAGATGAGGGACGGAGGAACACTGAAGCTTTCTTT; CDR3: CASSQDEGRRNTEAFF
J: TRBJ2-2; D: -; V: TRBV5-1; size: few; DNA: TGCGCCAGCAGAGGGGACACCGGGGAGCTGTTTTTT; CDR3: CASRGDTGELFF
J: TRBJ1-6; D: -; V: TRBV20-1; size: many; DNA: TGCAGTGCTAGAGAGAGGTTTGGATCCTATAATTCACCCCTCCACTTT; CDR3: CSARERFGSYNSPLHF
J: TRBJ1-1; D: -; V: TRBV29-1; size: -; DNA: TGCAGCGTTGGCAGTAGAGCAGAAGCTTTCTTT; CDR3: CSVGSRAEAFF
J: TRBJ2-7; D: -; V: TRBV7-8; size: few; DNA: TGTGCCAGCAGCTTAATCGGCAGGGAATCCTACGAGCAGTACTTC; CDR3: CASSLIGRESYEQYF
J: TRBJ1-1; D: -; V: TRBV5-1; size: once; DNA: TGCGCCAGCAGCTTACAACAGGGTGACACTGAAGCTTTCTTT; CDR3: CASSLQQGDTEAFF